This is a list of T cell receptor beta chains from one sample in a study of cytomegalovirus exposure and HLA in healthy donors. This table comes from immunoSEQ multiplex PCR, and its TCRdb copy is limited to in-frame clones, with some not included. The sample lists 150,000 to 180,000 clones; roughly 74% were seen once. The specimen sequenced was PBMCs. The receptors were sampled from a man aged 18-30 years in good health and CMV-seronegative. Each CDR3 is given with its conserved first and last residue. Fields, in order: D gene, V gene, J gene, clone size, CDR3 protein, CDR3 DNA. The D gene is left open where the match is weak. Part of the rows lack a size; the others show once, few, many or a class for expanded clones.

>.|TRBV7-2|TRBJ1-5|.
CASSLYGRNQPQHF
TGTGCCAGCAGCTTATACGGGAGGAATCAGCCCCAGCATTTT
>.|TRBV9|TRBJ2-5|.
CASSVAGETQYF
TGTGCCAGCAGCGTAGCCGGAGAGACCCAGTACTTC
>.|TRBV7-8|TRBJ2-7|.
CASSFGVDEQYF
TGTGCCAGCAGCTTCGGGGTCGACGAGCAGTACTTC
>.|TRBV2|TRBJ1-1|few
CASKGRENTEAFF
TGTGCCAGCAAAGGCAGGGAGAACACTGAAGCTTTCTTT
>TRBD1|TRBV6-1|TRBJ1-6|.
CASSELGQGNSPLHF
TGTGCCAGCAGTGAACTAGGACAGGGGAATTCACCCCTCCACTTT
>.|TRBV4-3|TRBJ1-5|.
CASSRLLEQNQPQHF
TGCGCCAGCAGCCGACTCTTGGAACAAAATCAGCCCCAGCATTTT
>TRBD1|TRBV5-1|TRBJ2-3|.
CASSFTGADTQYF
TGCGCCAGCAGCTTCACAGGGGCAGATACGCAGTATTTT
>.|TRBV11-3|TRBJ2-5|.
CASSLAGYETQYF
TGTGCCAGCAGCTTAGCCGGGTACGAGACCCAGTACTTC
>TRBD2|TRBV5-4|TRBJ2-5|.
CASTPGGRGRETQYF
TGTGCCAGCACCCCGGGGGGGCGGGGCCGAGAGACCCAGTACTTC
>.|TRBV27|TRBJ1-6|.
CASRVALDSPLHF
TGTGCCAGCAGGGTGGCTCTAGATTCACCCCTCCACTTT
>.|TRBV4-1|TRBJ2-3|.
CASSHGQGKDTQYF
TGCGCCAGCAGCCATGGCCAGGGGAAGGATACGCAGTATTTT
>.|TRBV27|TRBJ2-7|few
CASSLGGGTDEQYF
TGTGCCAGCAGTTTAGGTGGGGGGACGGACGAGCAGTACTTC
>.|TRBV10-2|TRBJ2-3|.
CASSESGPDTQYF
TGCGCCAGCAGTGAGTCTGGGCCCGATACGCAGTATTTT
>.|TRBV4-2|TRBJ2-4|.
CASSQDFSAIAKNIQYF
TGTGCCAGCAGCCAAGATTTTTCCGCTATAGCCAAAAACATTCAGTACTTC
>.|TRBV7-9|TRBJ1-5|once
CASSLDRATNQPQHF
TGTGCCAGCAGCTTAGACAGGGCAACGAATCAGCCCCAGCATTTT
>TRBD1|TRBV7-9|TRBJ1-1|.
CASGAGGKAEAFF
TGTGCCAGCGGGGCAGGGGGGAAGGCTGAAGCTTTCTTT
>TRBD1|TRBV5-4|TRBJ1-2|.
CASSPDRGNYGYTF
TGTGCCAGCAGCCCGGACAGGGGCAACTATGGCTACACCTTC
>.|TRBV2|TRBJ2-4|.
CASRSESGAKNIQYF
TGTGCCAGCAGGTCAGAAAGTGGAGCCAAAAACATTCAGTACTTC
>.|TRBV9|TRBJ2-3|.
CASSVDSGPDTQYF
TGTGCCAGCAGCGTCGACAGTGGGCCAGATACGCAGTATTTT
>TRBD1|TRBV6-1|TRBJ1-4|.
CASSDRPGQGGNEKLFF
TGTGCCAGCAGTGACCGACCGGGACAGGGAGGCAATGAAAAACTGTTTTTT
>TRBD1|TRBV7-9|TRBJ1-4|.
CASSLGTGLNEKLFF
TGTGCCAGCAGCTTAGGGACAGGCCTAAATGAAAAACTGTTTTTT
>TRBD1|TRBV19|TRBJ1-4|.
CASSIRGGDEKLFF
TGTGCCAGTAGTATTCGAGGGGGCGATGAAAAACTGTTTTTT
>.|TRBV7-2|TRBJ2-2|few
CASSLGVFGPVVTGELFF
TGTGCCAGCAGCTTAGGAGTCTTTGGGCCGGTCGTGACCGGGGAGCTGTTTTTT
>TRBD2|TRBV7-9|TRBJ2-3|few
CASSFLGAGVGDTQYF
TGTGCCAGCAGTTTCCTCGGTGCGGGGGTAGGAGATACGCAGTATTTT
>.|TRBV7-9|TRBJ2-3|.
CASSLIGSEGEDTQYF
TGTGCCAGCAGCTTAATTGGTAGCGAGGGGGAAGATACGCAGTATTTT
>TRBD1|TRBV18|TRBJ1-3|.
CASSPSQGAHGNTIYF
TGTGCCAGCTCACCATCGCAGGGGGCGCATGGAAACACCATATATTTT
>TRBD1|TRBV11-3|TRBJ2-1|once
CASSLRGQGGEQFF
TGTGCCAGCAGCTTGAGGGGACAGGGTGGTGAGCAGTTCTTC
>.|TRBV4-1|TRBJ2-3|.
CASGRTGVADTQYF
TGCGCCAGCGGGCGGACCGGGGTCGCAGATACGCAGTATTTT
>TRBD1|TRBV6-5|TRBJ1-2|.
CASSYLGQGDYGYTF
TGTGCCAGCAGTTACCTAGGACAGGGGGACTATGGCTACACCTTC
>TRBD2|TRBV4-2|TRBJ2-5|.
CASSPEGLAGGETQYF
TGTGCCAGCAGCCCCGAGGGACTAGCGGGCGGCGAGACCCAGTACTTC
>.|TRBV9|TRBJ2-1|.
CASSARSTYNEQFF
TGTGCCAGCAGCGCCCGGAGTACCTACAATGAGCAGTTCTTC
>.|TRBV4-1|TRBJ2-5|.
CASSQDGRGQETQYF
TGCGCCAGCAGCCAAGATGGGCGGGGACAAGAGACCCAGTACTTC
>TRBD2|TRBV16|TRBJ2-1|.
CASSQSGEGEYNEQFF
TGTGCCAGCAGCCAATCTGGGGAGGGCGAGTACAATGAGCAGTTCTTC
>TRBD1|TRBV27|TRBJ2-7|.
CASSSTGVEQYF
TGTGCCAGCAGTTCTACAGGGGTCGAGCAGTACTTC
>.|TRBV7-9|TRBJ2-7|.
CASSLAGGFDEQYF
TGTGCCAGCAGCTTAGCGGGGGGATTCGACGAGCAGTACTTC
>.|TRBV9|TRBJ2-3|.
CASSATRGFGTDTQYF
TGTGCCAGCAGCGCGACCCGGGGTTTTGGCACAGATACGCAGTATTTT
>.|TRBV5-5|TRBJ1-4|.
CASSLGRVVANEKLFF
TGTGCCAGCAGCTTGGGCCGAGTCGTGGCTAATGAAAAACTGTTTTTT
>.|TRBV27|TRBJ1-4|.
CASSLYAGDAATNEKLFF
TGTGCCAGCAGTTTATACGCAGGGGATGCTGCAACTAATGAAAAACTGTTTTTT
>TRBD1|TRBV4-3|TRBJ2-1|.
CASSQGVGQGVNEQFF
TGCGCCAGCAGCCAAGGTGTGGGACAGGGTGTGAATGAGCAGTTCTTC
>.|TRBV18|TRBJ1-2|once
CASSPTTGHGYTF
TGTGCCAGCTCACCAACGACAGGACACGGCTACACCTTC
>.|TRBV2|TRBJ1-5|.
CASSGGPQGRNQPQHF
TGTGCCAGCAGTGGGGGCCCTCAGGGTAGGAATCAGCCCCAGCATTTT
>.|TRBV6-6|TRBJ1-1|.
CASSPAAEVTEAFF
TGTGCCAGCAGTCCGGCGGCCGAGGTAACTGAAGCTTTCTTT
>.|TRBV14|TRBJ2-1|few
CASSQFGVSGSYNEQFF
TGTGCCAGCAGCCAATTCGGTGTAAGCGGCTCCTACAATGAGCAGTTCTTC
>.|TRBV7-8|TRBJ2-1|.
CASSFSQQGDEQFF
TGTGCCAGCAGCTTCTCCCAACAGGGCGATGAGCAGTTCTTC
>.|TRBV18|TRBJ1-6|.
CASSENSRVRKNSPLHF
TGTGCCAGCTCCGAAAACAGCAGGGTACGGAAGAATTCACCCCTCCACTTT
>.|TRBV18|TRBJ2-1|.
CASSLIAGLNNEQFF
TGTGCCAGCTCCTTAATTGCGGGGCTCAACAATGAGCAGTTCTTC
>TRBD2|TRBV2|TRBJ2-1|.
CASSEVGTTKATSSYNEQFF
TGTGCCAGCAGTGAAGTTGGGACTACGAAAGCCACTAGCTCCTACAATGAGCAGTTCTTC